These T cell receptor beta chains were read from a single sample in a study of PD-L1 blockade in urothelial cancer. Produced via immunoSEQ multiplex PCR; TCRdb's table is partial and in-frame only. Here the sample spans fewer than 40,000 clones, 87% being singletons. The sample consisted of PBMCs, taken around atezolizumab (anti-PD-L1) treatment. The source of these receptors is a man aged 45 to 65 with urothelial cancer. CDR3s include the opening cysteine and the closing phenylalanine or tryptophan. A D gene is named only where the DNA matches it firmly. A row's size may be missing; if present it is once, few, many or a size class.

D gene | clone size | J gene | V gene | CDR3 DNA | CDR3 protein
TRBD1 | NA | TRBJ2-4 | TRBV4-3 | TGCGCCAGCAGCCAAGGCGGGACAGGTTGGGCCAAAAACATTCAGTACTTC | CASSQGGTGWAKNIQYF
TRBD1 | NA | TRBJ2-5 | TRBV2 | TGTGCCAGCAGGGGACAGGGTGAATGGGAGACCCAGTACTTC | CASRGQGEWETQYF
TRBD1 | NA | TRBJ1-4 | TRBV5-4 | TGTGCCAGCAGCTTTGACAGGGGGCCTAATGAAAAACTGTTTTTT | CASSFDRGPNEKLFF
NA | NA | TRBJ1-5 | TRBV5-5 | TGTGCCAGCAGCGGAAGGATGACAGATCCTGGCAATCAGCCCCAGCATTTT | CASSGRMTDPGNQPQHF
NA | NA | TRBJ1-5 | TRBV6-5 | TGTGCCAGCAGAAGACAGTCATATAGCAATCAGCCCCAGCATTTT | CASRRQSYSNQPQHF
NA | NA | TRBJ1-6 | TRBV21-1 | TGTGCCAGCAGCAACATCTACCGGGGTAATTCACCCCTCCACTTT | CASSNIYRGNSPLHF
TRBD1 | NA | TRBJ1-6 | TRBV6-1 | TGTGCCAGCAGTGAAGGGACAGGGTTTACCTATAATTCACCCCTCCACTTT | CASSEGTGFTYNSPLHF
TRBD1 | NA | TRBJ2-7 | TRBV5-1 | TGCGCCAGCAGCTTGCTCCCGAGGGCAGGGGGTTCCTACGAGCAGTACTTC | CASSLLPRAGGSYEQYF
TRBD1 | NA | TRBJ1-2 | TRBV30 | TGTGCCTGGAACGGGGACAGGGGGCGCGGTGGCTACACCTTC | CAWNGDRGRGGYTF
NA | once | TRBJ2-1 | TRBV2 | TGTGCCAGTCTTGAGCAGTTCTTC | CASLEQFF
TRBD2 | NA | TRBJ2-1 | TRBV27 | TGTGCCAGCAGTTTAGAGCGGGAGCAATACCATGAGCAGTTCTTC | CASSLEREQYHEQFF
TRBD1 | NA | TRBJ1-5 | TRBV19 | TGTGCCAGTATGGTGGGGGACAGGGGCAGCAATCAGCCCCAGCATTTT | CASMVGDRGSNQPQHF
TRBD2 | NA | TRBJ2-7 | TRBV28 | TGTGCCAGCAGTTTAGGCGGGAGGGCCAGTTACGAGCAGTACTTC | CASSLGGRASYEQYF
TRBD1 | medium-sized | TRBJ2-1 | TRBV19 | TGTGCCAGTAGTATGGGACAGGGGGCTTGGAATGAGCAGTTCTTC | CASSMGQGAWNEQFF
NA | NA | TRBJ2-7 | TRBV5-8 | TGTGCCAGCAGATTAACCTTAACGGTGAGCTCCTACGAGCAGTACTTC | CASRLTLTVSSYEQYF
TRBD1 | once | TRBJ2-6 | TRBV23-1 | TGCGCCAGCAGTGGGACAGCTCACGACGTCCTGACTTTC | CASSGTAHDVLTF